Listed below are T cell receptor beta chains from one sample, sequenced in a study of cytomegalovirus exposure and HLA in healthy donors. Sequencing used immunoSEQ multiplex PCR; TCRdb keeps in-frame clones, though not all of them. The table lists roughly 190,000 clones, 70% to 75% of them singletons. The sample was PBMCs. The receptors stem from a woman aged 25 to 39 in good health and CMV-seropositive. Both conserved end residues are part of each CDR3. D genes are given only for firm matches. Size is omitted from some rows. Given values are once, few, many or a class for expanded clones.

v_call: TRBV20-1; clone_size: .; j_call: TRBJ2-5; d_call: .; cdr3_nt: TGCAGTGCTAGGACACCCTATGAGCAGTACTTC; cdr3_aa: CSARTPYEQYF
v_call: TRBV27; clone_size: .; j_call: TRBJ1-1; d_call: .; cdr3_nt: TGTGCCAGCAGCTGGTCGAGGACCTCAGGGTCTGAAGCTTTCTTT; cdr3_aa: CASSWSRTSGSEAFF
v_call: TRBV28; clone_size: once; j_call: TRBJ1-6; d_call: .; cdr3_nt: TGTGCCAGCAGTTTGCAGGGTCCTTCACCCCTCCACTTT; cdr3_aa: CASSLQGPSPLHF
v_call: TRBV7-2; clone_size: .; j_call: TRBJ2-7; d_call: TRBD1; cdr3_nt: TGTGCCAGCAACAGGGACAGAGTGCCTCCCTACGAGCAGTACTTC; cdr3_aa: CASNRDRVPPYEQYF
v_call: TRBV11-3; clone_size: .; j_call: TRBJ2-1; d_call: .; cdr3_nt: TGTGCCAGCAGCTTAGAAGGGAGCTCCTACAATGAGCAGTTCTTC; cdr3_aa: CASSLEGSSYNEQFF
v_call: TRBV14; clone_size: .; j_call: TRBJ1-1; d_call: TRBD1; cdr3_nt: TGTGCCAGCAGCCAACTGGACAGGGAAGCTTTCTTT; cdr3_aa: CASSQLDREAFF
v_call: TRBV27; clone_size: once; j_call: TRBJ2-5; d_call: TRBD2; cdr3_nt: TGTGCCAGCAGCGCACTAAGCGGGAGAGAGACCCAGTACTTC; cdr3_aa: CASSALSGRETQYF
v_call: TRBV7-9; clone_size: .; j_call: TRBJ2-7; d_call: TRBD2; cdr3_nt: TGTGCCAGCAGCTCGACTAGCGGGAGGGCAGGTGAGCAGTACTTC; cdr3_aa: CASSSTSGRAGEQYF
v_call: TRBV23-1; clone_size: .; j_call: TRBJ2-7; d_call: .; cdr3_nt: TGCGCCAGCAGTCAATCTAACAGTAACGAGCAGTACTTC; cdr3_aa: CASSQSNSNEQYF
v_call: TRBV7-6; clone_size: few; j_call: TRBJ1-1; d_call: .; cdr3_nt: TGTGCCAGCAGCTCCTTCTCAGGGGCTTCGGGCACTGAAGCTTTCTTT; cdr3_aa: CASSSFSGASGTEAFF
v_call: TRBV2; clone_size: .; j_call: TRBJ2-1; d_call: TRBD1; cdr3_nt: TGTGCCAGCAGGGGACAGGGGAGGGGCAATGAGCAGTTCTTC; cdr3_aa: CASRGQGRGNEQFF
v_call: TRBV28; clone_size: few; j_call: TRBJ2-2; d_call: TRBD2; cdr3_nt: TGTGCCAGCAGTTCCTTCTGGCGGGAGAACGGGGAGCTGTTTTTT; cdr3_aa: CASSSFWRENGELFF
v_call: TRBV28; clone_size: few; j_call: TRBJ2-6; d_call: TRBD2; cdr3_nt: TGTGCCAGCAGTTTGCCGAGGACTAGCGGGAGGGTGGGGGCCAACGTCCTGACTTTC; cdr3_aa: CASSLPRTSGRVGANVLTF
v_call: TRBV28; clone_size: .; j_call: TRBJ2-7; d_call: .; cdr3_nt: TGTGCCAGCAAGGTCGGGAGAGTAGGCTACGAGCAGTACTTC; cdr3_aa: CASKVGRVGYEQYF
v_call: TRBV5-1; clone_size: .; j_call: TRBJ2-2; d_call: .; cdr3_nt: TGCGCCAGCAGCTCCCAGCGCCGGCCGAACACCGGGGAGCTGTTTTTT; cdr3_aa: CASSSQRRPNTGELFF
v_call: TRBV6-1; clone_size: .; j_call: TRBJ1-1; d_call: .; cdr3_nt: TGTGCCAGCAGGATGGAAGGGCGGGGGGAAGCTTTCTTT; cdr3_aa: CASRMEGRGEAFF
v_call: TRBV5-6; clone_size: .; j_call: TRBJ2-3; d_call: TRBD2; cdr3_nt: TGTGCCAGCAGCTCTCGGAATAGCGGGGGGAGCGGTACGCAGTATTTT; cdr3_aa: CASSSRNSGGSGTQYF
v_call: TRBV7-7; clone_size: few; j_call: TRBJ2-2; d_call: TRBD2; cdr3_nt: TGTGCCAGCAGCTTAGCGAGCGGGAGGGTCGCCGGGGAGCTGTTTTTT; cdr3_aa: CASSLASGRVAGELFF
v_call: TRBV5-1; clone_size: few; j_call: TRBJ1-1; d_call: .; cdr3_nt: TGCGCCAGCAGCTTGGACAGGAACACTGAAGCTTTCTTT; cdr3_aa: CASSLDRNTEAFF
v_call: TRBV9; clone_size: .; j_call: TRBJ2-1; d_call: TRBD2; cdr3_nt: TGTGCCAGCAGCGTAGGGGGGGGGAGTGTGGGCAATGAGCAGTTCTTC; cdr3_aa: CASSVGGGSVGNEQFF
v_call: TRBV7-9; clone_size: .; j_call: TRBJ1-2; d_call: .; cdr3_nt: TGTGCCAGCAGCCCCTCCGGGGAGTCGTCCTATGGCTACACCTTC; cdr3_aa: CASSPSGESSYGYTF
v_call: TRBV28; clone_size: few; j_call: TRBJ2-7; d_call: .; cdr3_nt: TGTGCCAGCAGTTCGGCTCAGGGGAGTGACGAGCAGTACTTC; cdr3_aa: CASSSAQGSDEQYF
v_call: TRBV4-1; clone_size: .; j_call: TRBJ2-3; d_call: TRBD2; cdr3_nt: TGCGCCAGCAGCCAAGTAGCGGGAGATACGCAGTATTTT; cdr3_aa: CASSQVAGDTQYF
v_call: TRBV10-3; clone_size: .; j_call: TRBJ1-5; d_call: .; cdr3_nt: TGTGCCATCAGTGAGTCGAAGGGGGACAATCAGCCCCAGCATTTT; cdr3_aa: CAISESKGDNQPQHF